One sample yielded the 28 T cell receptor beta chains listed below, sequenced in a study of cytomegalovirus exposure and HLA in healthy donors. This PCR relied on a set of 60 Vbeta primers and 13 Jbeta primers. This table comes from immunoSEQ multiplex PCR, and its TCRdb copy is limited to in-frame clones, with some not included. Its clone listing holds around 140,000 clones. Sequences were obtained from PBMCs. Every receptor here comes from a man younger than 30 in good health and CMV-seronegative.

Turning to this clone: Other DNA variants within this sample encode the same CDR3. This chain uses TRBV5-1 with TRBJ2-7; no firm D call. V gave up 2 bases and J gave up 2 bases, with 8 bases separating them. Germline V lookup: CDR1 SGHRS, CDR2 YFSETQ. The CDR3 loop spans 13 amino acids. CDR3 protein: CASSFSGTYEQYF. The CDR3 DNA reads TGCGCCAGCAGCTTCTCGGGTACCTACGAGCAGTACTTC.

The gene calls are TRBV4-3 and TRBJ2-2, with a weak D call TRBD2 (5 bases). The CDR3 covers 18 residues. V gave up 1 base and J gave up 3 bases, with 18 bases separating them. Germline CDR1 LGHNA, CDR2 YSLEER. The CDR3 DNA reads TGCGCCAGCAGCCAAGCACCCCCCGGTGGGAGATACACCGGGGAGCTGTTTTTT. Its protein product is CASSQAPPGGRYTGELFF.

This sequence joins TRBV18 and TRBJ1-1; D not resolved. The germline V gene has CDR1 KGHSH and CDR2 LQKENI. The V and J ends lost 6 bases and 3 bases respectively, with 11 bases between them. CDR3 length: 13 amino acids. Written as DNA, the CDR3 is TGTGCCAGCTCTTGGGAGGTGGACACTGAAGCTTTCTTT. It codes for CASSWEVDTEAFF.

The CDR3 coding sequence is TGCGCCAGCAGCTTACGTATACAGGGGTACACTGAAGCTTTCTTT. This encodes CASSLRIQGYTEAFF. The genes are TRBV5-1 and TRBJ1-1; 7 positions agree with TRBD1. With V trimmed by 2 bases and J by 3 bases, 7 bases remained unmatched. This CDR3 contains 15 residues. CDR1 is SGHRS and CDR2 is YFSETQ in the germline V gene. Combining the CDR3 with reference TRBV5-1 and TRBJ1-1 gives the whole variable domain KAGVTQTPRYLIKTRGQQVTLSCSPISGHRSVSWYQQTPGQGLQFLFEYFSETQRNKGNFPGRFSGRQFSNSRSEMNVSTLELGDSALYLCASSLRIQGYTEAFFGQGTRLTVV.

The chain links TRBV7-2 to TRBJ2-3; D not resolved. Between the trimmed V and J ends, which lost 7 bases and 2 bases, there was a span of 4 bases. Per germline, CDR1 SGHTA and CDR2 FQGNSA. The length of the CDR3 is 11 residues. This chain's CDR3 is CASTNTDTQYF. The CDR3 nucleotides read TGTGCCAGCACCAACACAGATACGCAGTATTTT.

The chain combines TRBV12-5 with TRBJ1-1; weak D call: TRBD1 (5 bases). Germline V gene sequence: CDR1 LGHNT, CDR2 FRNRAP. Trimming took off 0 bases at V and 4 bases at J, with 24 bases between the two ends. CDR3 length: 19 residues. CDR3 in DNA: TGTGCTAGTGGTTTGGTGATCCCAGGGAAATCTGGAGGGTCCACTGAAGCTTTCTTT. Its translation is CASGLVIPGKSGGSTEAFF.

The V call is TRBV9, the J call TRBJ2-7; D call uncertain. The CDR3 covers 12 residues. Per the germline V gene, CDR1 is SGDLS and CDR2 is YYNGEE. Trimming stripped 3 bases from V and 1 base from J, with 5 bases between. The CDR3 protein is CASSAPSYEQYF. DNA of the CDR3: TGTGCCAGCAGCGCCCCTTCCTACGAGCAGTACTTC.

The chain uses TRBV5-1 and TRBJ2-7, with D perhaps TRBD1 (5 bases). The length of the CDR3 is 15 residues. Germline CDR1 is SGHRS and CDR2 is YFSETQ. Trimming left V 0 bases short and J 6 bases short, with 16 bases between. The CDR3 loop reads CASSLDGRVRAEQYF. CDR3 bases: TGCGCCAGCAGCTTGGACGGCAGGGTCCGGGCCGAGCAGTACTTC.

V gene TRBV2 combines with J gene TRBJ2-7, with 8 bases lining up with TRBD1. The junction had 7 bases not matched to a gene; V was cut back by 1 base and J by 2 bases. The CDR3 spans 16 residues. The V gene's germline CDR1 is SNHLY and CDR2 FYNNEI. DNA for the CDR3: TGTGCCAGCAGTGAAGGTCAAAGGACAGGGACCTACGAGCAGTACTTC. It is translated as CASSEGQRTGTYEQYF.

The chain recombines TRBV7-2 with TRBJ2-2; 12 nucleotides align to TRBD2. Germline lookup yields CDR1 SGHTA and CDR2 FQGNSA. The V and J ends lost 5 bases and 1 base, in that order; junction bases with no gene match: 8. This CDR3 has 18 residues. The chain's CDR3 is CASSVLTLAGGNTGELFF. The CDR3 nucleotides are TGTGCCAGCAGCGTTCTAACACTAGCGGGGGGGAACACCGGGGAGCTGTTTTTT.

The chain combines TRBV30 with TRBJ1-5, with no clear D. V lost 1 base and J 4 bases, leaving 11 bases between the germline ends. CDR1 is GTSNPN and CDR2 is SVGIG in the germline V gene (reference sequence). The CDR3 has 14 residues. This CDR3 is CAWSATVNNQPQHF. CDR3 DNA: TGTGCCTGGAGTGCAACGGTTAATAATCAGCCCCAGCATTTT.

This chain's CDR3 is CASSPERYSNQPQHF. The CDR3, as DNA: TGTGCCAGCTCACCGGAGCGTTATAGCAATCAGCCCCAGCATTTT. V gene TRBV18 combines with J gene TRBJ1-5; D unresolved. Germline V lookup: CDR1 KGHSH, CDR2 LQKENI. The CDR3 totals 15 residues. Trimming pared 3 bases from V and 0 bases from J, leaving 9 bases between.

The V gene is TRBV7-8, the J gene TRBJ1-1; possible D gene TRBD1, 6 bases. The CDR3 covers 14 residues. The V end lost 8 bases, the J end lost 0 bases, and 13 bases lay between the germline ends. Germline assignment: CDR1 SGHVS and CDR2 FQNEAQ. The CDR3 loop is CASHAGVLNTEAFF. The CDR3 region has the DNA TGTGCCAGCCATGCAGGGGTCCTGAACACTGAAGCTTTCTTT.

For the CDR3, the DNA is TGTGCCAGCAGCCAGCTAGGACTAGCGGCCTACGAGCAGTACTTC. Its protein is CASSQLGLAAYEQYF. This rearrangement joins TRBV13 to TRBJ2-5, with TRBD2 matching over 10 bases. The end of the DNA aligns better with TRBJ2-7, so the J call may be wrong. Germline V gives CDR1 PRHDT, CDR2 FYEKMQ (reference sequence). This CDR3 has 15 residues.

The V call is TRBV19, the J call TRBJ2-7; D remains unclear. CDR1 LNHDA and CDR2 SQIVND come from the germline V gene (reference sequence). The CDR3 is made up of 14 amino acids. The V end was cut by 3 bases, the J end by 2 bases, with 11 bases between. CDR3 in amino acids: CASSMNRPPYEQYF. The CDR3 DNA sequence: TGTGCCAGTAGTATGAACAGACCCCCCTACGAGCAGTACTTC.

The CDR3 is CASAGGNTEAFF. DNA of the CDR3: TGTGCCAGCGCAGGGGGCAACACTGAAGCTTTCTTT. The V call is TRBV28, the J call TRBJ1-1, with 8 bases lining up with TRBD1. The CDR3 has 12 residues. Losses at the gene ends were 8 bases for V and 2 bases for J; bases not matched to a gene: 1. In germline, CDR1 is MDHEN, CDR2 SYDVKM. Looking up the rest from reference TRBV28 and TRBJ1-1 gives the full variable domain: DVKVTQSSRYLVKRTGEKVFLECVQDMDHENMFWYRQDPGLGLRLIYFSYDVKMKEKGDIPEGYSVSREKKERFSLILESASTNQTSMYLCASAGGNTEAFFGQGTRLTVV.

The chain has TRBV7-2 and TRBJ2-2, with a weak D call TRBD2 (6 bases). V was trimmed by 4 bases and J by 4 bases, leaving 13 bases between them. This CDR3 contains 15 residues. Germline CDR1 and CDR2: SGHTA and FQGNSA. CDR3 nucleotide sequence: TGTGCCAGCAGCTCACGAACTAGCATCACCGGGGAGCTGTTTTTT. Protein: CASSSRTSITGELFF.

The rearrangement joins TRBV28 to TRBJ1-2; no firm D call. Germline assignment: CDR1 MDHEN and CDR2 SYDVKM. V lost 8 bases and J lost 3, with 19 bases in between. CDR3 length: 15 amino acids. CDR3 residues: CASSLARETDYGYTF. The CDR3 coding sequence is TGTGCCAGCTCCCTCGCTAGGGAGACCGACTATGGCTACACCTTC.

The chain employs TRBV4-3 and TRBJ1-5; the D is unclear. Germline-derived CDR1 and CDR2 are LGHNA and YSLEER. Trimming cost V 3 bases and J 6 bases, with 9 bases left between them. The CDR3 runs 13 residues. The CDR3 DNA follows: TGCGCCAGCAGCCACTCCCGGAGTCAGCCCCAGCATTTT. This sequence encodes CASSHSRSQPQHF.

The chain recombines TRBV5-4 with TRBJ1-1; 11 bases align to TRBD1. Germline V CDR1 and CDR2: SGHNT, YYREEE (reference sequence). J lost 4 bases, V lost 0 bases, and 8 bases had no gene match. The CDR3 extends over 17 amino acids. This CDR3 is CASSLEVIGTGGTEAFF. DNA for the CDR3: TGTGCCAGCAGCTTGGAAGTGATTGGGACAGGGGGCACTGAAGCTTTCTTT.

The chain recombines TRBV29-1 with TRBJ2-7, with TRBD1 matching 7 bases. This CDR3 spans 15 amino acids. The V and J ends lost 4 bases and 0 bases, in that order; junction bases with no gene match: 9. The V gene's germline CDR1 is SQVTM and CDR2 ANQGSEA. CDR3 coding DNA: TGCAGCGTTGGGGTTCCGACAGGGAACTCCTACGAGCAGTACTTC. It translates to CSVGVPTGNSYEQYF.

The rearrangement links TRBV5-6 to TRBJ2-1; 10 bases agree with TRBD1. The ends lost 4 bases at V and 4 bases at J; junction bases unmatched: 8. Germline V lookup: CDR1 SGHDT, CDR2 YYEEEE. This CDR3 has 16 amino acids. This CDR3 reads CASSPRDRGRYNEQFF. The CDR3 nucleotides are TGTGCCAGCAGCCCCAGGGACAGGGGACGGTACAATGAGCAGTTCTTC.

CDR3 loop: CASRLRAAREYTGELFF. CDR3 nucleotides: TGTGCCAGCAGACTCAGAGCGGCTAGAGAGTACACCGGGGAGCTGTTTTTT. The gene calls are TRBV27 and TRBJ2-2; TRBD2 is a possible D gene (5 bases). Trimming removed 6 bases at V and 3 bases at J, with 20 bases between. CDR1 and CDR2 from the germline V gene are MNHEY and SMNVEV (reference sequence). This CDR3 comprises 17 residues.

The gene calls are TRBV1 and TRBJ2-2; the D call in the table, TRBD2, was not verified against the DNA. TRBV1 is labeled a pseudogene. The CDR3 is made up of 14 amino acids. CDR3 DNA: TGCACCAGTGCTAGAGCGGGAGACACCGGGGAGCTGTTTTTT. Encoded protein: CTSARAGDTGELFF.

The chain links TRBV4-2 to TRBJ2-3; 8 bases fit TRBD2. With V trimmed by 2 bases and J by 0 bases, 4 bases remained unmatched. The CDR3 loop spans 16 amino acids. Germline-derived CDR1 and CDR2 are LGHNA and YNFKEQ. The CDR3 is CASSQRSGISTDTQYF. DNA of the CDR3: TGTGCCAGCAGCCAACGTAGCGGGATTAGCACAGATACGCAGTATTTT.

This CDR3 reads CASSLDRVNEQYF. In nucleotides, the CDR3 is TGTGCCAGCAGCTTAGACAGGGTTAACGAGCAGTACTTC. The rearrangement links TRBV7-2 to TRBJ2-5, with D perhaps matching TRBD1 (6 bases). The J call may be wrong; the DNA end is better matched by TRBJ2-7. The germline V gene encodes CDR1 SGHTA and CDR2 FQGNSA. There are 13 residues in the CDR3.

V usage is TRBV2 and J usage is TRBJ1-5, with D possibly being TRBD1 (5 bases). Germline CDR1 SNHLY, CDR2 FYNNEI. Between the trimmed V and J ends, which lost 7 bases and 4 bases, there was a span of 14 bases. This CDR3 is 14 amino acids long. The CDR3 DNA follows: TGTGCCAGCACCGAGGGTCGGGGGAATCAGCCCCAGCATTTT. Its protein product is CASTEGRGNQPQHF.

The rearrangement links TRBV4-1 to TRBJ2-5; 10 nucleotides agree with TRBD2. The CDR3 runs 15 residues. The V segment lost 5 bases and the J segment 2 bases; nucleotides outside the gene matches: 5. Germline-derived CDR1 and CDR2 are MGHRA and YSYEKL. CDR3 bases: TGCGCCAGCAGCGGGCTAGCGGGAGATCAAGAGACCCAGTACTTC. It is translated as CASSGLAGDQETQYF.